The 4 T cell receptor beta chains below come from one sample, sequenced in a study of cytotoxic CD8 clonotypes in ibrutinib-treated CLL. The repertoire was sequenced with immunoSEQ multiplex PCR; TCRdb's copy has only in-frame clones and lacks some. This repertoire shows about 300,000 clones, over 60% found once; its top ten account for roughly 6.7%. The material sequenced was PBMCs, taken after 36 months of ibrutinib treatment. These receptors came from a human donor with chronic lymphocytic leukemia.

The chain combines TRBV10-3 with TRBJ1-2, with D unclear. This CDR3 has 13 amino acids. Germline values: CDR1 ENHRY, CDR2 SYGVKD. V was shortened by 6 bases and J by 2 bases, with 10 bases between the two germline ends. CDR3 amino acids: CAISQTPNYGYTF. CDR3 in DNA: TGTGCCATCAGCCAGACACCAAACTATGGCTACACCTTC.

As to this clone: This sequence may be a read error, since a much larger clone differs from it by one base. This same CDR3 is encoded by further DNA sequences in the sample. V gene TRBV11-3 combines with J gene TRBJ1-1; no clear D gene. The CDR3 contains 13 residues. V was trimmed by 0 bases and J by 1 base, leaving 3 bases between them. Germline loops: CDR1 SGHNT, CDR2 YENEEA. In DNA, the CDR3 is TGTGCCAGCAGCTTAGATACGAACACTGAAGCTTTCTTT. Protein sequence: CASSLDTNTEAFF.

This clone was detected a few times. V and J are TRBV10-3 and TRBJ2-7, with D hard to call. V dropped 7 bases and J dropped 0 bases, with 4 bases sitting between them. The CDR3 consists of 11 residues. Looked up from germline, CDR1 is ENHRY and CDR2 is SYGVKD. DNA for the CDR3: TGTGCCATCAAGAACTCCTACGAGCAGTACTTC. Amino acids: CAIKNSYEQYF.

This chain links TRBV5-1 with TRBJ2-5; the D gene is possibly TRBD2 (5 bases). Germline V gene lookup returns CDR1 SGHRS and CDR2 YFSETQ. The CDR3 spans 15 residues. Trimming cost V 2 bases and J 1 base, with 12 bases left between them. The CDR3 loop reads CASSFDGLIQETQYF. The DNA for the CDR3 is TGCGCCAGCAGCTTTGATGGACTGATCCAAGAGACCCAGTACTTC.